Reported below is one TCR beta chain. TCRdb used MiXCR to reprocess the RT-PCR reads, holding one entry per CDR3 protein. The sample yields just under 550,000 distinct CDR3 sequences, around a quarter seen once. The CDR3 has 15 residues. The ends lost 6 bases at V and 2 bases at J; junction bases unmatched: 8. The germline V gene encodes CDR1 MNHEY and CDR2 SVGEGT. This sample was included in a study of response to subunit inactivated influenza vaccine. These data were also filed under a second study, of T cells expressing NK-cell markers. From that study: Researchers built TCR beta cDNA using 5'RACE template switching with UMIs. The study sequenced eight donors, seven HCMV-seropositive and one seronegative. The share of CD8+ T cells held by dominant NKG2C+ clonotypes was about 1.0-8% in about 6 donors. The leading position in the CD3+CD56-NKG2C+ fraction of several donors also went to these clonotypes. Certain NKG2C+ T cell clones were expanded, and their HCMV specificity remained unclear.

The sequencing used CD4+ T cells sorted from PBMCs, collected 11 to 12 days after vaccination. The clonotype was recovered from a man aged 50-60 years who received an inactivated influenza vaccine. The chain employs TRBV6-2 or TRBV6-3 and TRBJ2-7; 9 nucleotides match TRBD2. The CDR3, as DNA: TGTGCCAGCAGAGTAGCGGGAGTTCAGGCCTACGAGCAGTACTTC. Its protein product is CASRVAGVQAYEQYF.